What follows are 28 T cell receptor beta chains derived from one specimen sequenced in a study of T cell responses to AZD1222 COVID-19 vaccine. Generated by immunoSEQ multiplex PCR, the TCRdb table keeps only in-frame clones and is missing some. Counted here are about 160,000 clones, about 92% occurring once; the ten biggest clones make up 4.4%. The specimen was peripheral blood, collected on day 0 of MenACWY control vaccination. These receptors were obtained from an adult in good health.

The chain joins TRBV28 to TRBJ1-2; D uncertain. Germline CDR1 MDHEN, CDR2 SYDVKM. The V and J ends lost 1 base and 7 bases respectively, with 10 bases between them. The CDR3 has 13 amino acids. The DNA for the CDR3 is TGTGCCAGCAGTTTATTGGTTGAAAGTGGCTACACCTTC. Protein: CASSLLVESGYTF.

This clone was seen only a few times. V is TRBV6-5 and J is TRBJ2-7; perhaps TRBD2 as D (7 bases). Germline V gives CDR1 MNHEY, CDR2 SVGAGI. This CDR3 has 15 residues. V was trimmed by 0 bases and J by 2 bases, leaving 11 bases between them. Written as DNA, the CDR3 is TGTGCCAGCAGTTACTCAAGGGGGGGTACCTACGAGCAGTACTTC. It specifies CASSYSRGGTYEQYF.

V is TRBV11-2 and J is TRBJ1-3; the D is unclear. The CDR3 is 11 amino acids. Trimming removed 3 bases from V and 7 bases from J, with 4 bases in between. Per the germline V gene, CDR1 is SGHAT and CDR2 is FQNNGV. CDR3 coding DNA: TGTGCCAGCAGCTTTGGGAACACCATATATTTT. It yields the protein CASSFGNTIYF.

This clone was seen once. The genes are TRBV10-2 and TRBJ2-7; TRBD2 agrees at 13 bases. The CDR3 consists of 15 residues. The V gene's germline CDR1 is WSHSY and CDR2 SAAADI. Losses at the gene ends were 5 bases for V and 9 bases for J; bases not matched to a gene: 10. The CDR3 coding sequence is TGCGCCAGCAGTTCCCCGGGACTAGCGGGATTGGGGCAGTACTTC. This sequence encodes CASSSPGLAGLGQYF.

V gene TRBV24-1 combines with J gene TRBJ2-7; TRBD2 might be the D (5 bases). Between the trimmed V and J ends, which lost 5 bases and 2 bases, there was a span of 9 bases. Germline CDR1 is KGHDR and CDR2 is SFDVKD. The CDR3 is made up of 13 amino acids. The CDR3 bases are TGTGCCACCAGTGCGGGGTTCCCCTACGAGCAGTACTTC. The encoded protein is CATSAGFPYEQYF.

The V call is TRBV7-9, the J call TRBJ2-7, with D perhaps matching TRBD2 (5 bases). CDR3 size: 14 residues. The germline V and J ends were trimmed by 3 bases and 2 bases, with 11 bases remaining between them. CDR1 SEHNR and CDR2 FQNEAQ come from the germline V gene (reference sequence). CDR3 coding DNA: TGTGCCAGCAGCTTCGGCCTCGGGACCTACGAGCAGTACTTC. This encodes CASSFGLGTYEQYF.

The chain employs TRBV11-1 and TRBJ2-2; 9 nucleotides match TRBD2. J gave up 5 bases and V 5 bases, and 9 bases lay outside the gene matches. The CDR3 totals 16 residues. CDR1 is SGHAT and CDR2 is FQDESV in the germline V gene (reference sequence). The CDR3 protein is CASSGDSGRLTGELFF. For the CDR3, the DNA is TGTGCCAGCAGCGGAGATAGCGGGAGATTAACCGGGGAGCTGTTTTTT.

The chain recombines TRBV15 with TRBJ2-4; 13 bases map to TRBD2. Germline CDR1 is LNHNV and CDR2 is YYDKDF (reference sequence). The CDR3 sequence is 17 residues long. Germline trimming cut 6 bases from V and 3 bases from J; bases unmatched to any gene: 8. CDR3 nucleotides: TGTGCCACCAGGGTTGGACTAGCGGGAGTGGGCAAAAACATTCAGTACTTC. Translation: CATRVGLAGVGKNIQYF.

J is TRBJ1-6 and V is TRBV28; 10 nucleotides agree with TRBD1. V lost 2 bases and J lost 9; bases outside the gene matches: 7. Germline CDR1 and CDR2: MDHEN and SYDVKM. CDR3 size: 16 residues. The CDR3 sequence is CASSLHGQGDGSPLHF. The CDR3 DNA reads as TGTGCCAGCAGTTTACACGGACAGGGGGATGGTTCACCCCTCCACTTT.

V is TRBV24-1 and J is TRBJ2-2; 11 nucleotides agree with TRBD2. Germline V gene sequence: CDR1 KGHDR, CDR2 SFDVKD. The J segment lost 1 base and the V segment lost 3 bases, leaving 6 bases of the junction unmatched. The CDR3 is 18 residues long. CDR3 nucleotide sequence: TGTGCCACCAGTGATCCCTGGACTAGCGGGTGGAACACCGGGGAGCTGTTTTTT. Protein: CATSDPWTSGWNTGELFF.

This chain joins TRBV28 and TRBJ1-2; the D gene is possibly TRBD1 (6 bases). CDR1 is MDHEN and CDR2 is SYDVKM in the germline V gene. The CDR3 length is 14 residues. Trimming took 2 bases from V and 9 from J, leaving 16 bases between them. CDR3 residues: CASSLGWGASSYTF. The DNA of the CDR3 is TGTGCCAGCAGTTTAGGATGGGGGGCGAGCAGCTACACCTTC.

The chain links TRBV28 to TRBJ1-1; 11 bases map to TRBD1. V shed 5 bases and J 0 bases; nucleotides not matched to a gene: 2. CDR1 MDHEN and CDR2 SYDVKM come from the germline V gene. The CDR3 has 15 amino acids. This CDR3 reads CASSGQGALNTEAFF. The CDR3 DNA reads TGTGCCAGCAGTGGACAGGGGGCTCTGAACACTGAAGCTTTCTTT.

The chain carries TRBV12-3 or TRBV12-4 and TRBJ1-2; 9 nucleotides align to TRBD1. The V gene end was trimmed by 5 bases and the J gene end by 8 bases; junction bases not matched to a gene: 6. CDR3 length: 13 amino acids. Here the CDR3 reads CASSKGTGRGYTF. CDR3 DNA: TGTGCCAGCAGTAAGGGGACAGGGCGAGGCTACACCTTC.

The J gene is TRBJ2-3, the V gene TRBV2; no definite D call. Trimming removed 7 bases from V and 4 bases from J, with 12 bases in between. CDR1 SNHLY and CDR2 FYNNEI come from the germline V gene. CDR3 length: 13 residues. DNA for the CDR3: TGTGCCAGCAACTGGATGAAGGCAGATACGCAGTATTTT. Amino acid sequence: CASNWMKADTQYF. Based on the CDR3 plus reference TRBV2 and TRBJ2-3, the full variable domain is EPEVTQTPSHQVTQMGQEVILRCVPISNHLYFYWYRQILGQKVEFLVSFYNNEISEKSEIFDDQFSVERPDGSNFTLKIRSTKLEDSAMYFCASNWMKADTQYFGPGTRLTVL.

This chain links TRBV27 with TRBJ1-2; 9 bases are a match to TRBD1. Germline CDR1 and CDR2: MNHEY and SMNVEV (reference sequence). This CDR3 is 15 amino acids long. With V trimmed by 5 bases and J by 3 bases, 7 bases remained unmatched. This chain's CDR3 is CASSPRDRADYGYTF. In DNA, the CDR3 is TGTGCCAGCAGTCCCCGGGACAGGGCAGACTATGGCTACACCTTC.

This clone was counted once. The chain employs TRBV4-2 and TRBJ1-3, with D unclear. The germline V and J ends were trimmed by 1 base and 0 bases, with 10 bases remaining between them. The length of the CDR3 is 16 residues. Germline V CDR1 and CDR2: LGHNA, YNFKEQ. The CDR3 spells CASSQVSASSGNTIYF. The CDR3 nucleotides are TGTGCCAGCAGCCAAGTCTCAGCAAGCTCTGGAAACACCATATATTTT.

The chain joins TRBV5-1 to TRBJ1-6, with D hard to call. V was clipped by 3 bases and J by 3 bases, with 16 bases between them. The CDR3 covers 17 residues. CDR1 and CDR2 (germline): SGHRS, YFSETQ. CDR3 bases: TGCGCCAGCAGCTCCATTGTCGGAGGAGGCTATAATTCACCCCTCCACTTT. Its protein product is CASSSIVGGGYNSPLHF.

A single count supports this clone. This rearrangement joins TRBV19 to TRBJ2-1, with TRBD2 identical over 11 bases. CDR3 length: 14 amino acids. Germline CDR1 and CDR2: LNHDA and SQIVND (reference sequence). Trimming at V came to 8 bases and at J to 6 bases, leaving 6 bases not matched to a gene. CDR3 protein: CASAGTSGINEQFF. CDR3 nucleotides: TGTGCCAGTGCCGGGACTAGCGGAATCAATGAGCAGTTCTTC.

This CDR3 is CASRRQAYNEQFF. In DNA, the CDR3 is TGTGCCAGTAGAAGACAGGCCTACAATGAGCAGTTCTTC. The genes are TRBV19 and TRBJ2-1; a weak D match, TRBD1 (6 bases). This CDR3 spans 13 amino acids. Trimming pared 6 bases from V and 2 bases from J, leaving 8 bases between. Germline V CDR1 and CDR2: LNHDA, SQIVND (reference sequence).

This chain connects TRBV2 to TRBJ2-1, with TRBD2 matching 10 bases. The length of the CDR3 is 17 residues. Looked up from germline, CDR1 is SNHLY and CDR2 is FYNNEI. The V segment lost 2 bases and the J segment 5 bases; nucleotides outside the gene matches: 9. In DNA form, the CDR3 reads TGTGCCAGCAGTGAACGGGAGCTGGGACTAGCGAACAATGAGCAGTTCTTC. Protein product: CASSERELGLANNEQFF.

This chain links TRBV5-1 with TRBJ2-1; tentative D call: TRBD2 (5 bases). The germline CDR1 and CDR2 sequences are SGHRS and YFSETQ. CDR3 length equals 16 residues. Between the trimmed V and J ends, which lost 0 bases and 4 bases, there was a span of 14 bases. As DNA, the CDR3 is TGCGCCAGCAGCTTGGCCGCGGGTCCGGGATACAATGAGCAGTTCTTC. Translated: CASSLAAGPGYNEQFF.

The DNA for the CDR3 is TGTGCCAGCAGCGATACGAAGGACCTCTATGGCTACACCTTC. Its protein product is CASSDTKDLYGYTF. J is TRBJ1-2 and V is TRBV7-9; D not certain. Between the trimmed V and J ends, which lost 5 bases and 4 bases, there was a span of 14 bases. The CDR3 consists of 14 residues. The germline V gene has CDR1 SEHNR and CDR2 FQNEAQ (reference sequence).

The J gene is TRBJ1-2, the V gene TRBV30; TRBD1 aligns across 11 bases. The CDR3 has 16 residues. Germline V gene lookup returns CDR1 GTSNPN and CDR2 SVGIG (reference sequence). The J segment lost 3 bases and the V segment lost 2 bases, leaving 8 bases of the junction unmatched. CDR3 residues: CAWSSTGTGGDYGYTF. CDR3 in DNA: TGTGCCTGGAGTTCCACCGGGACAGGGGGAGACTATGGCTACACCTTC.

This rearrangement joins TRBV7-2 to TRBJ1-2, with 8 positions matching TRBD1. Trimming at V came to 3 bases and at J to 8 bases, leaving 8 bases not matched to a gene. The CDR3 sequence is 14 residues long. Germline V gives CDR1 SGHTA, CDR2 FQGNSA. CDR3: CASSFSTGEDGYTF. The DNA of the CDR3 is TGTGCCAGCAGCTTCTCGACAGGGGAAGACGGCTACACCTTC.

The chain has TRBV7-6 and TRBJ1-2, with TRBD1 matching 7 bases. V was clipped by 5 bases and J by 4 bases; unmatched bases: 4. Germline V gene data show CDR1 as SGHVS and CDR2 as FNYEAQ. There are 13 residues in the CDR3. The CDR3 DNA sequence: TGTGCCAGCAGCCTTGACAGGGCCTATGGCTACACCTTC. It codes for CASSLDRAYGYTF.

This sequence joins TRBV13 and TRBJ1-1; D ambiguous. The germline V gene has CDR1 PRHDT and CDR2 FYEKMQ (reference sequence). The CDR3 covers 14 residues. The V gene lost 0 bases and the J gene lost 1 base, with 6 bases spanning the gap. The chain's CDR3 is CASSLGWGNTEAFF. In DNA, the CDR3 is TGTGCCAGCAGCTTAGGATGGGGGAACACTGAAGCTTTCTTT. Using reference TRBV13 and TRBJ1-1 for the parts outside the CDR3, the full variable domain is AAGVIQSPRHLIKEKRETATLKCYPIPRHDTVYWYQQGPGQDPQFLISFYEKMQSDKGSIPDRFSAQQFSDYHSELNMSSLELGDSALYFCASSLGWGNTEAFFGQGTRLTVV.

The chain joins TRBV9 to TRBJ2-4; no clear D. Germline CDR1 is SGDLS and CDR2 is YYNGEE. The ends were cut back, 0 bases at V and 0 bases at J, with 10 bases in the middle. The CDR3 contains 16 residues. CDR3 protein: CASSVGGGIAKNIQYF. DNA for the CDR3: TGTGCCAGCAGCGTAGGAGGCGGAATAGCCAAAAACATTCAGTACTTC. Drawing the rest from reference TRBV9 and TRBJ2-4, the complete variable domain is DSGVTQTPKHLITATGQRVTLRCSPRSGDLSVYWYQQSLDQGLQFLIQYYNGEERAKGNILERFSAQQFPDLHSELNLSSLELGDSALYFCASSVGGGIAKNIQYFGAGTRLSVL.

The chain carries TRBV5-1 and TRBJ1-6, with 8 bases that match TRBD1. J was trimmed by 5 bases and V by 4 bases; bases with no gene match: 5. CDR1 and CDR2 from the germline V gene are SGHRS and YFSETQ. This CDR3 has 15 amino acids. CDR3 loop: CASSIGQGDNSPLHF. DNA for the CDR3: TGCGCCAGCAGCATAGGACAGGGAGATAATTCACCCCTCCACTTT.